The rows below give T cell receptor beta chains drawn from one sample of a study of cytomegalovirus exposure and HLA in healthy donors. The data were produced by immunoSEQ multiplex PCR, yet TCRdb's version contains in-frame clones alone and is incomplete. The sample includes around 140,000 clones, about 61% of them seen just once. Sequencing used PBMCs. The source is a woman aged 40 to 55 in good health and CMV-seronegative. Both conserved end residues are part of each CDR3. The order of the fields is V gene, J gene, clone size, D gene, CDR3 DNA, CDR3 protein. The D gene is left open where the match is weak. The size entry is marked missing in some rows and otherwise reads once, few, many or a size class.

v_gene: TRBV19; j_gene: TRBJ1-1; abundance: NA; d_gene: NA; CDR3nt: TGTGCCAGTAGTAGAGGCTTGAACACTGAAGCTTTCTTT; CDR3aa: CASSRGLNTEAFF
v_gene: TRBV10-3; j_gene: TRBJ1-3; abundance: NA; d_gene: NA; CDR3nt: TGTGCCATCGGGGCCTCTGGAAACACCATATATTTT; CDR3aa: CAIGASGNTIYF
v_gene: TRBV7-9; j_gene: TRBJ1-2; abundance: NA; d_gene: TRBD1; CDR3nt: TGTGCCAGCAGCTCATTTAGGGACAGGGGAAACTATGGCTACACCTTC; CDR3aa: CASSSFRDRGNYGYTF
v_gene: TRBV7-9; j_gene: TRBJ2-3; abundance: few; d_gene: TRBD2; CDR3nt: TGTGCCAGCAGACCACCCGGGGGGAGCACAGATACGCAGTATTTT; CDR3aa: CASRPPGGSTDTQYF
v_gene: TRBV5-1; j_gene: TRBJ2-1; abundance: NA; d_gene: NA; CDR3nt: TGCGCCAGCAGCTTGGCTACAGGGCACTACAATGAGCAGTTCTTC; CDR3aa: CASSLATGHYNEQFF
v_gene: TRBV29-1; j_gene: TRBJ1-2; abundance: NA; d_gene: NA; CDR3nt: TGCAGCGTTAAGGCAGGGGATAGGGGTAACTATGGCTACACCTTC; CDR3aa: CSVKAGDRGNYGYTF
v_gene: TRBV7-2; j_gene: TRBJ2-2; abundance: few; d_gene: NA; CDR3nt: TGTGCTACATCTTTAGACAGGAACACCGGGGAGCTGTTTTTT; CDR3aa: CATSLDRNTGELFF
v_gene: TRBV19; j_gene: TRBJ2-7; abundance: NA; d_gene: TRBD1; CDR3nt: TGTGCCAGTAGTCCGGACAGGGCTCCTGAGCAGTACTTC; CDR3aa: CASSPDRAPEQYF
v_gene: TRBV29-1; j_gene: TRBJ2-5; abundance: NA; d_gene: NA; CDR3nt: TGCAGCGTTGTTGGGCAGGCCTTTGGAGAGACCCAGTACTTC; CDR3aa: CSVVGQAFGETQYF
v_gene: TRBV21-1; j_gene: TRBJ1-1; abundance: few; d_gene: NA; CDR3nt: TGTGCCAGCATTCTCAGGGGGCAATGGTACACTGAAGCTTTCTTT; CDR3aa: CASILRGQWYTEAFF
v_gene: TRBV5-1; j_gene: TRBJ1-1; abundance: NA; d_gene: TRBD1; CDR3nt: TGCGCCAGCAGCTTCGAAGGACAGGGGCTCGCTGAAGCTTTCTTT; CDR3aa: CASSFEGQGLAEAFF
v_gene: TRBV5-1; j_gene: TRBJ1-1; abundance: NA; d_gene: NA; CDR3nt: TGCGCCAGCAGCTTAACAGGGACTGAAGCTTTCTTT; CDR3aa: CASSLTGTEAFF
v_gene: TRBV29-1; j_gene: TRBJ2-7; abundance: few; d_gene: TRBD2; CDR3nt: TGCAGCGTTGAAGATCGGGGGGACGAGCAGTACTTC; CDR3aa: CSVEDRGDEQYF
v_gene: TRBV10-3; j_gene: TRBJ1-1; abundance: few; d_gene: NA; CDR3nt: TGTGCCATCAGTGAGTCTCGCGGGGGCGGGGTGAACACTGAAGCTTTCTTT; CDR3aa: CAISESRGGGVNTEAFF
v_gene: TRBV4-3; j_gene: TRBJ2-7; abundance: NA; d_gene: TRBD1; CDR3nt: TGCGCCAGCAGCCAAGGGACAGGGGATTACGAGCAGTACTTC; CDR3aa: CASSQGTGDYEQYF
v_gene: TRBV15; j_gene: TRBJ1-2; abundance: NA; d_gene: NA; CDR3nt: TGTGCCACCAGCAGAGAAGCGCACACCTATGGCTACACCTTC; CDR3aa: CATSREAHTYGYTF
v_gene: TRBV5-1; j_gene: TRBJ2-7; abundance: few; d_gene: TRBD2; CDR3nt: TGCGCCAGCAGCTTGGCCCCGTTTAGCGGGGTTCCCTACGAGCAGTACTTC; CDR3aa: CASSLAPFSGVPYEQYF
v_gene: TRBV7-3; j_gene: TRBJ1-2; abundance: NA; d_gene: TRBD1; CDR3nt: TGTGCCAGCAGCATTGGACAGGGAGTCTATGGCTACACCTTC; CDR3aa: CASSIGQGVYGYTF
v_gene: TRBV15; j_gene: TRBJ2-5; abundance: NA; d_gene: TRBD1; CDR3nt: TGTGCCACCAGCAGAGCAACCGGGACAGGGTCCCCCCCTCAAGAGACCCAGTACTTC; CDR3aa: CATSRATGTGSPPQETQYF
v_gene: TRBV4-2; j_gene: TRBJ2-3; abundance: few; d_gene: NA; CDR3nt: TGTGCCAGCAGCCCCACATCCAACCTAGCCGATACGCAGTATTTT; CDR3aa: CASSPTSNLADTQYF
v_gene: TRBV7-9; j_gene: TRBJ2-2; abundance: once; d_gene: TRBD2; CDR3nt: TGTGCCAGCAGCTTATGGCGGGGGGCAGATCCCGGGGAGCTGTTTTTT; CDR3aa: CASSLWRGADPGELFF
v_gene: TRBV29-1; j_gene: TRBJ2-3; abundance: NA; d_gene: TRBD2; CDR3nt: TGCAGCGTTCTAGGCCTAGCGGGGGTTAGCACGGATACGCAGTATTTT; CDR3aa: CSVLGLAGVSTDTQYF
v_gene: TRBV5-6; j_gene: TRBJ2-7; abundance: NA; d_gene: TRBD1; CDR3nt: TGTGCCAGCGTTTTCCGACAGGGAAGGGGCGAGCAGTACTTC; CDR3aa: CASVFRQGRGEQYF
v_gene: TRBV7-2; j_gene: TRBJ2-3; abundance: few; d_gene: TRBD1; CDR3nt: TGTGCCAGCAGCTTAGGGACAGGGGCCGATACGCAGTATTTT; CDR3aa: CASSLGTGADTQYF
v_gene: TRBV19; j_gene: TRBJ1-4; abundance: NA; d_gene: TRBD1; CDR3nt: TGTGCCAGTAGTATCGCCGGGAGGGACAGAGATGAAAAACTGTTTTTT; CDR3aa: CASSIAGRDRDEKLFF
v_gene: TRBV7-8; j_gene: TRBJ1-1; abundance: NA; d_gene: NA; CDR3nt: TGTGCCAGCAGCTTAGTGGTCAGGGCGGAGAACACTGAAGCTTTCTTT; CDR3aa: CASSLVVRAENTEAFF
v_gene: TRBV20-1; j_gene: TRBJ1-1; abundance: NA; d_gene: NA; CDR3nt: TGCAGTGCTCAGGAGAACACTGAAGCTTTCTTT; CDR3aa: CSAQENTEAFF
v_gene: TRBV7-9; j_gene: TRBJ1-5; abundance: few; d_gene: NA; CDR3nt: TGTGCCAGCAGCTTAGGACAGAGCAATCAGCCCCAGCATTTT; CDR3aa: CASSLGQSNQPQHF
v_gene: TRBV10-2; j_gene: TRBJ2-1; abundance: NA; d_gene: NA; CDR3nt: TGCGCCAGCAGAGAACAGGGCACCTACAATGAGCAGTTCTTC; CDR3aa: CASREQGTYNEQFF
v_gene: TRBV20-1; j_gene: TRBJ1-2; abundance: NA; d_gene: NA; CDR3nt: TGCAGTGCTAGGGGGAGTAGTTTCACCTTC; CDR3aa: CSARGSSFTF
v_gene: TRBV19; j_gene: TRBJ1-3; abundance: NA; d_gene: TRBD1; CDR3nt: TGTGCCAGTAGTCCGGGACAGGGGTTGAGAAACACCATATATTTT; CDR3aa: CASSPGQGLRNTIYF
v_gene: TRBV29-1; j_gene: TRBJ2-5; abundance: NA; d_gene: TRBD1; CDR3nt: TGCAGCGTTGGTCGAACAGGGGTCGCTGGGACCCAGTACTTC; CDR3aa: CSVGRTGVAGTQYF
v_gene: TRBV18; j_gene: TRBJ1-6; abundance: NA; d_gene: TRBD1; CDR3nt: TGTGCCAGCTCGCGGGACAGGGGGCTGGATAATTCACCCCTCCACTTT; CDR3aa: CASSRDRGLDNSPLHF
v_gene: TRBV19; j_gene: TRBJ1-4; abundance: few; d_gene: TRBD1; CDR3nt: TGTGCCAGTACATCCGACAGGGTAGTTGAAAAACTGTTTTTT; CDR3aa: CASTSDRVVEKLFF
v_gene: TRBV7-8; j_gene: TRBJ1-1; abundance: NA; d_gene: NA; CDR3nt: TGTGCCAGCAGCTTATCGAGGGCCGGAGGCACTGAAGCTTTCTTT; CDR3aa: CASSLSRAGGTEAFF
v_gene: TRBV7-3; j_gene: TRBJ2-6; abundance: NA; d_gene: NA; CDR3nt: TGTGCCAGCAGCTTGGCTACAGGAGCTGGGGCCAACGTCCTGACTTTC; CDR3aa: CASSLATGAGANVLTF
v_gene: TRBV7-7; j_gene: TRBJ2-7; abundance: NA; d_gene: NA; CDR3nt: TGTGCCAGCAGCTTACATACGGGGAACGAGCAGTACTTC; CDR3aa: CASSLHTGNEQYF
v_gene: TRBV5-1; j_gene: TRBJ1-4; abundance: NA; d_gene: NA; CDR3nt: TGCGCCAGCAGCTTTGGGGGGGATGTGCGTGAAAAACTGTTTTTT; CDR3aa: CASSFGGDVREKLFF
v_gene: TRBV10-3; j_gene: TRBJ2-1; abundance: once; d_gene: NA; CDR3nt: TGTGCCATCAGCATAAGTAGCAATGAGCAGTTCTTC; CDR3aa: CAISISSNEQFF
v_gene: TRBV5-1; j_gene: TRBJ1-1; abundance: NA; d_gene: TRBD1; CDR3nt: TGCGCCAGCAGCTCCCAGGGGGCCGCTGAAGCTTTCTTT; CDR3aa: CASSSQGAAEAFF
v_gene: TRBV28; j_gene: TRBJ2-2; abundance: NA; d_gene: TRBD2; CDR3nt: TGTGCCAGCAGCCTGACTAGCGGGGGTGGCGGGGAGCTGTTTTTT; CDR3aa: CASSLTSGGGGELFF
v_gene: TRBV14; j_gene: TRBJ2-5; abundance: NA; d_gene: NA; CDR3nt: TGTGCCAGCAGTCACAGGGTAATGGAGACCCAGTACTTC; CDR3aa: CASSHRVMETQYF
v_gene: TRBV7-9; j_gene: TRBJ2-7; abundance: NA; d_gene: NA; CDR3nt: TGTGCCAGCAGCTTGGGGGGGGCTATGGGGTACGAGCAGTACTTC; CDR3aa: CASSLGGAMGYEQYF
v_gene: TRBV27; j_gene: TRBJ1-2; abundance: NA; d_gene: NA; CDR3nt: TGTGCCAGCAGTCCATTGGGGGGGACACTGTCCTCTGGCTACACCTTC; CDR3aa: CASSPLGGTLSSGYTF
v_gene: TRBV2; j_gene: TRBJ2-7; abundance: NA; d_gene: TRBD1; CDR3nt: TGTGCCAGCAGTGTCCGTCGGGACAGGGGCTACGAGCAGTACTTC; CDR3aa: CASSVRRDRGYEQYF
v_gene: TRBV2; j_gene: TRBJ2-2; abundance: NA; d_gene: TRBD2; CDR3nt: TGTGCCAGCAGCGGCGGGGGGGCTCGGACCGGGGAGCTGTTTTTT; CDR3aa: CASSGGGARTGELFF
v_gene: TRBV5-4; j_gene: TRBJ1-4; abundance: few; d_gene: TRBD1; CDR3nt: TGTGCCAGCAGCCCTACCCGGGGACAGGGGGATGAAAAACTGTTTTTT; CDR3aa: CASSPTRGQGDEKLFF
v_gene: TRBV29-1; j_gene: TRBJ1-1; abundance: NA; d_gene: NA; CDR3nt: TGCAGCGTTGCGGGGAACACTGAAGATTTCTTT; CDR3aa: CSVAGNTEDFF
v_gene: TRBV5-1; j_gene: TRBJ1-3; abundance: few; d_gene: NA; CDR3nt: TGCGCCAGCAGCCTTGGGGAGGCTGGAAACACCATATATTTT; CDR3aa: CASSLGEAGNTIYF
v_gene: TRBV5-1; j_gene: TRBJ2-1; abundance: NA; d_gene: TRBD1; CDR3nt: TGCGCCAGCAGCTTGGGGATCCGGGACAGAGACTACAATGAGCAGTTCTTC; CDR3aa: CASSLGIRDRDYNEQFF
v_gene: TRBV7-6; j_gene: TRBJ2-7; abundance: NA; d_gene: NA; CDR3nt: TGTGCCAGCAGCTTAAACGGGGACTACGAGCAGTACTTC; CDR3aa: CASSLNGDYEQYF
v_gene: TRBV6-1; j_gene: TRBJ2-7; abundance: NA; d_gene: TRBD1; CDR3nt: TGTGCCAGCAGTGTACAGGGGACAATCAACGAGCAGTACTTC; CDR3aa: CASSVQGTINEQYF
v_gene: TRBV7-9; j_gene: TRBJ1-1; abundance: NA; d_gene: NA; CDR3nt: TGTGCCAGCAGCCTCACAGGTGTTGAAGCTTTCTTT; CDR3aa: CASSLTGVEAFF
v_gene: TRBV30; j_gene: TRBJ2-3; abundance: few; d_gene: TRBD2; CDR3nt: TGTGCCTGGAGTCACCTCCGGGGGGAGTATTTT; CDR3aa: CAWSHLRGEYF
v_gene: TRBV5-4; j_gene: TRBJ2-4; abundance: NA; d_gene: NA; CDR3nt: TGTGCCAGCAGCCCTAATCTTGAGGAAAACATTCAGTACTTC; CDR3aa: CASSPNLEENIQYF
v_gene: TRBV19; j_gene: TRBJ1-6; abundance: few; d_gene: NA; CDR3nt: TGTGCCAGTAAGGACCGCCAGGGATATTCACCCCTCCACTTT; CDR3aa: CASKDRQGYSPLHF
v_gene: TRBV6-5; j_gene: TRBJ1-1; abundance: few; d_gene: NA; CDR3nt: TGTGCCAGTGTCGGGTCTGCGGGATACACTGAAGCTTTCTTT; CDR3aa: CASVGSAGYTEAFF
v_gene: TRBV5-4; j_gene: TRBJ1-2; abundance: NA; d_gene: TRBD1; CDR3nt: TGTGCCAGCAGCCAGGGACAGTTTAACTATGGCTACACCTTC; CDR3aa: CASSQGQFNYGYTF
v_gene: TRBV5-6; j_gene: TRBJ2-7; abundance: NA; d_gene: NA; CDR3nt: TGTGCCAGCAGCTTGGCGGGCGGGCCCCTAGAGCAGTACTTC; CDR3aa: CASSLAGGPLEQYF